This TCR beta chain emerged from a study of shared clonotypes between healthy human individuals. Study at large: Per donor, CD8 memory used one plate, CD8 naive used two, CD4 memory used three and CD4 naive used three. General observations from the study: Blood alone was sampled, and tissue repertoires likely differ. Relative to memory subsets, naive subsets generally showed larger estimated richness.

Trimming cost V 2 bases and J 5 bases, with 4 bases left between them. The V gene's germline CDR1 is GTSNPN and CDR2 SVGIG (reference sequence). The CDR3 loop spans 11 amino acids. Regarding this clone: The antigen remains unidentified. Additional DNA sequences in this sample encode the identical CDR3.

The assay was immunoSEQ multiplex PCR, and TCRdb's table has in-frame clones only and misses some. Among about 2.4 million clones listed, around 90% were seen once. The chain links TRBV30 to TRBJ2-1; no clear D. The sample was naive CD4+ T cells sorted from blood. The subset denotes: CD45RA+ positively selected. The sequence derives from a man younger than 35 in good health. As DNA, the CDR3 is TGTGCCTGGAGTCGGGACAATGAGCAGTTCTTC. It translates to CAWSRDNEQFF.